These 23 T cell receptor beta chains were all obtained from the same sample, sequenced in a study of T cells after yellow fever vaccination. TCRdb ran MiXCR on the 5' RACE reads and lists one entry per CDR3 protein. Among under 200,000 distinct CDR3 sequences, 6.5% to 8.5% were seen once, and the ten largest hold more than 2.5%. Sequenced here: CD4+ T cells sorted from PBMCs, sampled less than 6 days after the first yellow fever vaccination. These receptors all stem from a man between 18 and 35 years old who received the YFV17D yellow fever vaccine.

The genes are TRBV19 and TRBJ1-1; 12 positions match TRBD1. J gave up 1 base and V 7 bases, and 7 bases lay outside the gene matches. The CDR3 contains 16 residues. Germline lookup yields CDR1 LNHDA and CDR2 SQIVND (reference sequence). The CDR3 nucleotides are TGTGCCAGTACCGGGACAGGGGGCGTCAAGAACACTGAAGCTTTCTTT. This translates into CASTGTGGVKNTEAFF.

Many counts were recorded for this clonotype. The V call is TRBV5-1, the J call TRBJ2-5, with 9 bases aligning to TRBD1. CDR1 SGHRS and CDR2 YFSETQ come from the germline V gene. V gave up 6 bases and J gave up 1 base; unmatched junction bases: 7. The CDR3 contains 15 residues. The CDR3: CASTLGQGLQETQYF. CDR3 nucleotides: TGCGCCAGCACGCTGGGACAGGGCCTCCAAGAGACCCAGTACTTC.

The rearrangement uses TRBV3-1 and TRBJ1-1; D possibly corresponds to TRBD1 (5 bases). V lost 2 bases, J lost 4 bases, and 20 bases lay in between. Germline V lookup: CDR1 LGHDT, CDR2 YNNKEL (reference sequence). The CDR3 sequence is 17 residues long. The CDR3 nucleotides are TGTGCCAGCAGCCAAAAGGGGTTCCAGGTTCGGAGCACTGAAGCTTTCTTT. It encodes CASSQKGFQVRSTEAFF.

The chain employs TRBV5-1 and TRBJ1-2; TRBD1 aligns across 9 bases. There are 14 residues in the CDR3. With 0 bases clipped from V and 8 bases from J, the junction kept 5 bases outside the gene matches. From germline, CDR1 is SGHRS and CDR2 YFSETQ. CDR3 sequence (DNA): TGCGCCAGCAGCTTGGTCGGGACAGGGTGCGGCTACACCTTC. Translated, it gives CASSLVGTGCGYTF.

The gene calls are TRBV25-1 and TRBJ2-3, with 7 bases identical to TRBD2. This CDR3 contains 14 residues. The trim removed 5 bases at V and 4 bases at J, leaving 6 bases unmatched. Germline V CDR1 and CDR2: MGHDK, SYGVNS. The CDR3, as DNA: TGTGCCAGCAGTCTAGGTGGGGGGGCAGATACGCAGTATTTT. Translation gives CASSLGGGADTQYF.

This clonotype was seen many times. The chain employs TRBV6-1 and TRBJ1-4, with TRBD1 as a possible D gene (5 bases). V lost 8 bases to trimming and J lost 7 bases, with 14 bases between them. There are 13 residues in the CDR3. Germline CDR1 reads MNHNS; CDR2 reads SASEGT. The CDR3 here is CASGPGSREKLFF. The CDR3 DNA sequence: TGTGCCAGCGGACCAGGGAGTCGTGAAAAACTGTTTTTT.

V and J are TRBV12-3 or TRBV12-4 and TRBJ2-7; 13 nucleotides line up with TRBD2. Trimming cost V 3 bases and J 7 bases; bases outside gene matches: 9. CDR3 length equals 16 residues. This chain's CDR3 is CASSLGTSGVSVEQYV. CDR3 bases: TGTGCCAGCAGTTTGGGGACTAGCGGGGTTTCCGTTGAGCAGTACGTC.

Many counts were recorded for this clonotype. The V and J genes are TRBV5-1 and TRBJ1-2; 9 positions agree with TRBD1. V was clipped by 3 bases and J by 6 bases; unmatched bases: 12. The length of the CDR3 is 16 residues. Germline CDR1 reads SGHRS; CDR2 reads YFSETQ. CDR3 residues: CASSSRTGEIANGYTF. In DNA, the CDR3 is TGCGCCAGCAGCTCACGGACAGGGGAAATCGCCAATGGCTACACCTTC. Variable domain in full (rest from reference TRBV5-1 and TRBJ1-2): KAGVTQTPRYLIKTRGQQVTLSCSPISGHRSVSWYQQTPGQGLQFLFEYFSETQRNKGNFPGRFSGRQFSNSRSEMNVSTLELGDSALYLCASSSRTGEIANGYTFGSGTRLTVV.

In this sample, this clonotype turned up a few times. V is TRBV6-5 and J is TRBJ1-1, with 10 bases identical to TRBD1. The CDR3 totals 15 residues. Germline CDR1 reads MNHEY; CDR2 reads SVGAGI. Trimming cost V 5 bases and J 0 bases; bases outside gene matches: 3. CDR3 residues: CASSLTGGMNTEAFF. Written as DNA, the CDR3 is TGTGCCAGCAGTCTGACAGGGGGCATGAACACTGAAGCTTTCTTT.

This clonotype appeared many times. The chain links TRBV4-2 to TRBJ1-1, with 9 positions matching TRBD1. CDR3 length: 15 amino acids. CDR1 and CDR2 from the germline V gene are LGHNA and YNFKEQ. J was trimmed by 3 bases and V by 4 bases; bases with no gene match: 6. In nucleotides, the CDR3 is TGTGCCAGCAGCCCGGGACAGGGTAAGGACACTGAAGCTTTCTTT. The encoded protein is CASSPGQGKDTEAFF.

The rearrangement links TRBV7-9 to TRBJ1-1; the D gene is possibly TRBD1 (5 bases). V shed 5 bases and J shed 4 bases, with 11 bases lying between them. This CDR3 is 13 amino acids long. Germline loops: CDR1 SEHNR, CDR2 FQNEAQ (reference sequence). The CDR3 region is CASSPIDSTEAFF. The CDR3 nucleotides are TGTGCCAGCAGCCCTATTGACAGCACTGAAGCTTTCTTT.

The chain combines TRBV5-1 with TRBJ2-4, with 7 bases aligning to TRBD2. Losses at the gene ends were 0 bases for V and 13 bases for J; bases not matched to a gene: 4. There are 12 residues in the CDR3. Germline CDR1 is SGHRS and CDR2 is YFSETQ. The CDR3 DNA reads TGCGCCAGCAGCTTGGGCGGGGGTGAACAGTACTTC. Protein sequence: CASSLGGGEQYF.

This clonotype was seen only a few times. The chain is built from TRBV18 and TRBJ2-1, with D perhaps TRBD1 (6 bases). The CDR3 loop spans 15 amino acids. The germline V and J ends were trimmed by 2 bases and 2 bases, with 10 bases remaining between them. Germline-derived CDR1 and CDR2 are KGHSH and LQKENI. The CDR3, as DNA: TGTGCCAGCTCACCAAACGAGGGGGCCTACAATGAGCAGTTCTTC. Its protein product is CASSPNEGAYNEQFF.

This clonotype showed up many times. The V call is TRBV12-3 or TRBV12-4, the J call TRBJ1-5; 7 bases align to TRBD1. The CDR3 covers 14 residues. V trimming: 8 bases; J trimming: 3 bases; junction bases outside the gene matches: 7. The DNA for the CDR3 is TGTGCCAGCCGGGAACAGGGGATCAATCAGCCCCAGCATTTT. Protein product: CASREQGINQPQHF.

This clonotype came up a few times. This chain joins TRBV7-2 and TRBJ1-4; 10 bases are a match to TRBD1. The germline gives CDR1 SGHTA, CDR2 FQGNSA. The CDR3 is 15 residues long. J lost 7 bases, V lost 5 bases, and 7 bases had no gene match. The CDR3 is CASSQGQGRGEKLFF. The CDR3 DNA follows: TGTGCCAGCAGCCAGGGACAGGGGAGAGGTGAAAAACTGTTTTTT.

This clonotype occurred many times. V is TRBV20-1 and J is TRBJ1-1, with D possibly matching TRBD1 (5 bases). The CDR3 spans 12 residues. V lost 5 bases and J 6 bases, leaving 13 bases between the germline ends. Germline V gene lookup returns CDR1 DFQATT and CDR2 SNEGSKA (reference sequence). CDR3 DNA: TGCAGTGCTCAAGGAAGGGGAGCTGAAGCTTTCTTT. Translating gives CSAQGRGAEAFF.

This clonotype was counted at least ten times. The chain employs TRBV18 and TRBJ2-7; D unclear. V gave up 2 bases and J gave up 3 bases, with 17 bases separating them. Per germline, CDR1 KGHSH and CDR2 LQKENI. The CDR3 totals 16 residues. CDR3 bases: TGTGCCAGCTCACCAGTAGGACCCGGTGATCTCTACGAGCAGTACTTC. Translating gives CASSPVGPGDLYEQYF.

This clonotype was counted at least ten times. V is TRBV5-1 and J is TRBJ2-7; D is unclear. V was pared by 0 bases and J by 4 bases, with 2 bases between. Germline CDR1 SGHRS, CDR2 YFSETQ. The CDR3 length is 11 residues. The CDR3 bases are TGCGCCAGCAGCTTGGGATACGAGCAGTACTTC. Protein product: CASSLGYEQYF.

This clonotype has a count of ten or more. The rearrangement joins TRBV5-1 to TRBJ2-5, with D possibly being TRBD2 (5 bases). Germline loops: CDR1 SGHRS, CDR2 YFSETQ. The CDR3 has 14 amino acids. Trimming removed 2 bases from V and 5 bases from J, with 13 bases in between. The CDR3: CASSFMDRRETQYF. The CDR3 DNA is TGCGCCAGCAGCTTCATGGATAGGAGGGAGACCCAGTACTTC.

Many counts were recorded for this clonotype. The chain is built from TRBV20-1 and TRBJ2-5, with a tentative D call TRBD2 (5 bases). V was trimmed by 3 bases and J by 2 bases, leaving 13 bases between them. Germline V CDR1 and CDR2: DFQATT, SNEGSKA (reference sequence). CDR3 size: 14 residues. The CDR3 spells CSARDAAGQETQYF. The DNA of the CDR3 is TGCAGTGCTAGGGACGCCGCGGGTCAAGAGACCCAGTACTTC.

This clonotype turned up a few times. The rearrangement joins TRBV12-3 or TRBV12-4 to TRBJ2-7; D ambiguous. The CDR3 runs 13 residues. The V and J ends lost 3 bases and 3 bases respectively, with 9 bases between them. In DNA, the CDR3 is TGTGCCAGCAGTTTTACAGCCAGCTACGAGCAGTACTTC. It specifies CASSFTASYEQYF.

This sequence joins TRBV5-1 and TRBJ2-1; possibly TRBD2 for D (6 bases). With 4 bases removed from V and 0 bases from J, the gap between germline ends came to 14 bases. Germline CDR1 and CDR2: SGHRS and YFSETQ. The CDR3 has 16 residues. CDR3 protein: CASSLAGTSSYNEQFF. The DNA of the CDR3 is TGCGCCAGCAGCCTGGCTGGGACTTCCTCCTACAATGAGCAGTTCTTC.

This clonotype appeared a few times. The gene calls are TRBV7-9 and TRBJ2-7, with a possible D match to TRBD1 (7 bases). Germline assignment: CDR1 SEHNR and CDR2 FQNEAQ (reference sequence). This CDR3 is built from 15 residues. Trimming took 5 bases from V and 5 from J, leaving 19 bases between them. The CDR3 DNA sequence: TGTGCCAGCAGCCAGGGGGGCAGGATGGGCCACGAGCAGTACTTC. Protein sequence: CASSQGGRMGHEQYF.